This T cell receptor beta chain was captured in a study of blood T cells in healthy people across ages. Findings and limits, study-wide: A strong correlation was seen between TCR beta diversity and naive T cell percentage. Diversity estimated from one million T cells was considered an underestimate.

Per sample, extraction of total RNA gave at least 5 micrograms in every case. A few counts support this clonotype. Its antigen is still unknown. The second PCR ran roughly 7 to 12 cycles with a sample-barcoded 5' primer and J-beta primers. TCRdb ran MiXCR on the 5' RACE reads and lists one entry per CDR3 protein. This sample has approximately 1,700,000 distinct CDR3 sequences, with about 39% found just once. The TCR was taken from a human donor in good health. The sequenced sample was blood.

Here the CDR3 reads CASSLAPGAAYEQYF. The CDR3 DNA reads as TGTGCCAGCAGCTTAGCGCCAGGGGCAGCCTACGAGCAGTACTTC. The chain uses TRBV7-6 and TRBJ2-7; maybe TRBD1 (6 bases). The CDR3 covers 15 residues. Germline loops: CDR1 SGHVS, CDR2 FNYEAQ. Deletions cut 0 bases from V and 2 bases from J, with 11 bases between.